What follows is one TCR beta chain and its context. The antigen is undetermined. Specified time point: pre-treatment sample, taken before nivolumab and TIL therapy. The CDR3 length is 17 residues. Germline V lookup: CDR1 SSHAT, CDR2 FNYEAQ (reference sequence). V shed 5 bases and J shed 4 bases, with 23 bases lying between them. The libraries were made with immunoSEQ v3. Sequenced by immunoSEQ multiplex PCR; TCRdb stores in-frame clones only, minus some. This sample has 25,000 to 35,000 clones, with 74% found just once. The sample originates from a study of TIL therapy for anti-PD-1-resistant metastatic lung cancer. General study results and limits: The cohort had more treatment-naive, never-smoker and oncogene-addicted patients than typical.

The TCR comes from a woman between 30 and 80 years old with non-small cell lung cancer. The material was blood, obtained at baseline. The chain carries TRBV7-7 and TRBJ2-5; possible D gene TRBD2, 6 bases. The CDR3 DNA is TGTGCCAGCAGCCCTAACAAGGACACTACTAGCCGAGAGACCCAGTACTTC. As protein: CASSPNKDTTSRETQYF.